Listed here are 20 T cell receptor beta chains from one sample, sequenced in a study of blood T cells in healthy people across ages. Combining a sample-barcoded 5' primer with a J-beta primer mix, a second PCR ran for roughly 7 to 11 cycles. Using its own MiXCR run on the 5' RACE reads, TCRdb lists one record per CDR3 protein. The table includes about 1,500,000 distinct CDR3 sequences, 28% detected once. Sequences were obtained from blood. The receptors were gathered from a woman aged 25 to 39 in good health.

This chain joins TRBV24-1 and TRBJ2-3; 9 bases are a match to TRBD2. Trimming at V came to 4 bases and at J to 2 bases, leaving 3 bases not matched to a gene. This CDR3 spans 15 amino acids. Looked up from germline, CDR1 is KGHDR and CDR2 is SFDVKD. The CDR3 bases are TGTGCCACCAGTGAGACTAGCGGCCACACAGATACGCAGTATTTT. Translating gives CATSETSGHTDTQYF.

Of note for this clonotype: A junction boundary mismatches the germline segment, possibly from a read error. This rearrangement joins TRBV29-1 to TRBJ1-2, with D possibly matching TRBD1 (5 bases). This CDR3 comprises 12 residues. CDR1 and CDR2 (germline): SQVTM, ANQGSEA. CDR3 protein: CSAEGTTYDYTF. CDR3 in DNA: TGCAGCGCCGAGGGGACTACCTATGACTACACCTTC.

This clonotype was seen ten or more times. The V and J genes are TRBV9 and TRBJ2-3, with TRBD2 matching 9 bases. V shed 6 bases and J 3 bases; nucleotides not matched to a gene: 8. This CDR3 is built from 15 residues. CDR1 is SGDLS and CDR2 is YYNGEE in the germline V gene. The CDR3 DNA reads TGTGCCAGCACCCTCCGGGGACTAGCAACAGATACGCAGTATTTT. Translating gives CASTLRGLATDTQYF.

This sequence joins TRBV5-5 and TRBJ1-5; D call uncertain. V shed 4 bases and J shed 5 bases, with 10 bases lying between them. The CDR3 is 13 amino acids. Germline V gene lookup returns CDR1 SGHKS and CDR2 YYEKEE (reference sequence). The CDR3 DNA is TGTGCCAGCAGCCAAATACGGGATCAGCCCCAGCATTTT. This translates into CASSQIRDQPQHF.

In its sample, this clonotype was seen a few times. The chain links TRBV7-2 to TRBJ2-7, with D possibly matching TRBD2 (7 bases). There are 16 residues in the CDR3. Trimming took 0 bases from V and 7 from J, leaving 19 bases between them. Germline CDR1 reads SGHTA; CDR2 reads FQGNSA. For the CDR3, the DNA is TGTGCCAGCAGCTTAGCTGGGGGCGGGGGATTCCATGAGCAGTACTTC. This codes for CASSLAGGGGFHEQYF. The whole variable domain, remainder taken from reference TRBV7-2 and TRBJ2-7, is GAGVSQSPSNKVTEKGKDVELRCDPISGHTALYWYRQSLGQGLEFLIYFQGNSAPDKSGLPSDRFSAERTGGSVSTLTIQRTQQEDSAVYLCASSLAGGGGFHEQYFGPGTRLTVT.

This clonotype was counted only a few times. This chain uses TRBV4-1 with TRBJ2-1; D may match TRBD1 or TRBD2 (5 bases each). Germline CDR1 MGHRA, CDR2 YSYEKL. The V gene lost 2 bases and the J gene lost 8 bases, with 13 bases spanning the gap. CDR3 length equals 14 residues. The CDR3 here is CASSQPYGTYEQFF. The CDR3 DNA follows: TGCGCCAGCAGCCAACCCTACGGGACCTATGAGCAGTTCTTC.

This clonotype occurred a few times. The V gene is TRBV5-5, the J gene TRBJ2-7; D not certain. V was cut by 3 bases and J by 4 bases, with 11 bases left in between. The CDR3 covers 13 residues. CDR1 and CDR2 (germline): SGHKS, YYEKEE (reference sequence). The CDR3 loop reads CASSYRRRYEQYF. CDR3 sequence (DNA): TGTGCCAGCAGCTACAGACGTCGGTACGAGCAGTACTTC.

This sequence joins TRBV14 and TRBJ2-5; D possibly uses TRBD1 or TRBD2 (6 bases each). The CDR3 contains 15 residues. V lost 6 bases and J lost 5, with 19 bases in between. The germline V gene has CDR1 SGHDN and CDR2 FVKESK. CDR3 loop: CASSRGTTQGETQYF. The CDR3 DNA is TGTGCCAGCAGTCGGGGGACAACCCAGGGGGAGACCCAGTACTTC. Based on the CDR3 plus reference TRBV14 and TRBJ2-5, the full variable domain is EAGVTQFPSHSVIEKGQTVTLRCDPISGHDNLYWYRRVMGKEIKFLLHFVKESKQDESGMPNNRFLAERTGGTYSTLKVQPAELEDSGVYFCASSRGTTQGETQYFGPGTRLLVL.

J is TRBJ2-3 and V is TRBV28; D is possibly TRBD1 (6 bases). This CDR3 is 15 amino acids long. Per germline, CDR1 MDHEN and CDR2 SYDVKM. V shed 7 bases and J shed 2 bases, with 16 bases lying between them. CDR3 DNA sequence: TGTGCCAGCATTAGGATGGGGGCCTCCACAGATACGCAGTATTTT. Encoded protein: CASIRMGASTDTQYF.

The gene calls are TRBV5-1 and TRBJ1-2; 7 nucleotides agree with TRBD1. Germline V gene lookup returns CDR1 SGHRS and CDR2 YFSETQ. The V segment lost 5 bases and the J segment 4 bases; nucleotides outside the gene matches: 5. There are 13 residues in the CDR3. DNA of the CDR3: TGCGCCAGCAGTAAGGGGGCTACCTATGGCTACACCTTC. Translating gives CASSKGATYGYTF.

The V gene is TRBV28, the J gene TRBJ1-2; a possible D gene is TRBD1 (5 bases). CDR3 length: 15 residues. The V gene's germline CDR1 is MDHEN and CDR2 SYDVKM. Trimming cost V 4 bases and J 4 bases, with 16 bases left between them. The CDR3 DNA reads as TGTGCCAGCAGTTCGATGAAGGGACCGAGCTATGGCTACACCTTC. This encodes CASSSMKGPSYGYTF.

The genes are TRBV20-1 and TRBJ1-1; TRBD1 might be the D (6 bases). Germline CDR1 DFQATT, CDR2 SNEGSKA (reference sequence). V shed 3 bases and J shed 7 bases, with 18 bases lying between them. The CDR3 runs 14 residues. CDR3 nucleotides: TGCAGTGCTAGGGAATTACGCGGGGGCGTTGAAGCTTTCTTT. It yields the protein CSARELRGGVEAFF.

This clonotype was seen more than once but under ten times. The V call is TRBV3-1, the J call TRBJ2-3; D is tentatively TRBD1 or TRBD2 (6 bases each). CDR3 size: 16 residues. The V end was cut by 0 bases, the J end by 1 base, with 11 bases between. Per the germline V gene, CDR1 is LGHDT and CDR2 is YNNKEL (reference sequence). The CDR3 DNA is TGTGCCAGCAGCCAAGATTATAGGGGGGGCACAGATACGCAGTATTTT. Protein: CASSQDYRGGTDTQYF.

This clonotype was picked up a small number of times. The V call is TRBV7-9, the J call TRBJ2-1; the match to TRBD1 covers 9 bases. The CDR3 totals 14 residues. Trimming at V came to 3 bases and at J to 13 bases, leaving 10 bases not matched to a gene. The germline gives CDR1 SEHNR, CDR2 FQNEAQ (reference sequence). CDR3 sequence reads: CASSFADRGYNQFF. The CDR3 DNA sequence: TGTGCCAGCAGCTTCGCGGACAGGGGTTATAATCAGTTCTTC.

CDR3 in DNA: TGTGCTATACAAAATTCACCGGGACAGGGGAACACTGAAGCTTTCTTT. Translated, it gives CAIQNSPGQGNTEAFF. This chain connects TRBV28 to TRBJ1-1; 9 nucleotides align to TRBD1. CDR3 length: 16 amino acids. Germline loops: CDR1 MDHEN, CDR2 SYDVKM.

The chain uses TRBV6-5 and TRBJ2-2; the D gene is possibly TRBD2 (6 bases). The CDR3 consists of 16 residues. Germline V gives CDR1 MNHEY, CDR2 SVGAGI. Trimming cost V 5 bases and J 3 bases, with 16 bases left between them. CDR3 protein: CASSPLRSGYTGELFF. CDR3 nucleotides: TGTGCCAGCAGTCCTCTGAGGAGCGGGTACACCGGGGAGCTGTTTTTT.

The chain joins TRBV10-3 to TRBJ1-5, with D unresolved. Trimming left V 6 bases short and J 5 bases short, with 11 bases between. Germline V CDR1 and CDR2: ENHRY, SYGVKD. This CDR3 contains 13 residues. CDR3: CAIRKGWDQPQHF. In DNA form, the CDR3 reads TGTGCCATCAGAAAGGGTTGGGATCAGCCCCAGCATTTT.

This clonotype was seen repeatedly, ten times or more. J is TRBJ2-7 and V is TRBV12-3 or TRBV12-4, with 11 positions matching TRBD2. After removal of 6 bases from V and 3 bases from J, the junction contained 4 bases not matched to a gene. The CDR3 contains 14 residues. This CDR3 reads CASRPGTSGYEQYF. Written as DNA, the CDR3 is TGTGCCAGCAGACCGGGGACTAGCGGCTACGAGCAGTACTTC.

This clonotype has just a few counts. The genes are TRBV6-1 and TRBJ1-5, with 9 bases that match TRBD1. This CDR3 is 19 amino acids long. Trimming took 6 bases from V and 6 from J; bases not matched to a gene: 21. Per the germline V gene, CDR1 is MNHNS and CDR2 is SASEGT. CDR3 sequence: CASSGFGTGPESLTQPQHF. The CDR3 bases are TGTGCCAGCAGCGGGTTCGGGACAGGGCCTGAAAGTTTGACTCAGCCCCAGCATTTT.

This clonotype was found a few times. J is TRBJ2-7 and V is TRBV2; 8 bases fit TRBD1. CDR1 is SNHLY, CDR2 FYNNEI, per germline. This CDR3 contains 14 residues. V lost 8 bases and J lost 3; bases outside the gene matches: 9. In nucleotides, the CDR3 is TGTGCCAGCTTTATCGGCAGGGGGCTCTACGAGCAGTACTTC. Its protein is CASFIGRGLYEQYF.